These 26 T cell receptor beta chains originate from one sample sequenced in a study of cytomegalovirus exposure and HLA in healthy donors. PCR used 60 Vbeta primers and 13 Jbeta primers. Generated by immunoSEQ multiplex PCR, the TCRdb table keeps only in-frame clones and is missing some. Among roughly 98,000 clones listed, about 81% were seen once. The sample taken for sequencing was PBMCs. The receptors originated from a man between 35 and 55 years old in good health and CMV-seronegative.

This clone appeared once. The CDR3 sequence: CASRDSRGGNYGYTF. In DNA form, the CDR3 reads TGTGCCAGCCGGGACTCCCGTGGGGGGAACTATGGCTACACCTTC. The rearrangement links TRBV6-4 to TRBJ1-2, with D possibly TRBD1 on 5 matching bases. The CDR3 consists of 15 residues. Germline V gene lookup returns CDR1 MRHNA and CDR2 SNTAGT. With 8 bases removed from V and 2 bases from J, the gap between germline ends came to 18 bases.

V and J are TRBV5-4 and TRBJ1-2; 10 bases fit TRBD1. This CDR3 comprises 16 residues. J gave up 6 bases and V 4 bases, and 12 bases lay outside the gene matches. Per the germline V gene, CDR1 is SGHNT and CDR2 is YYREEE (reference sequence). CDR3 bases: TGTGCCAGCAGCACACCTCCGGGACAGGGGAAGGATGGCTACACCTTC. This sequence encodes CASSTPPGQGKDGYTF. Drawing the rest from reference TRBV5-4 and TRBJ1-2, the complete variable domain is ETGVTQSPTHLIKTRGQQVTLRCSSQSGHNTVSWYQQALGQGPQFIFQYYREEENGRGNFPPRFSGLQFPNYSSELNVNALELDDSALYLCASSTPPGQGKDGYTFGSGTRLTVV.

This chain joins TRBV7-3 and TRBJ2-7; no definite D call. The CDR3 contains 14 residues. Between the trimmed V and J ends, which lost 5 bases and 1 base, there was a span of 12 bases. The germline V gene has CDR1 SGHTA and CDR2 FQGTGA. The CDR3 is CASSPRIESYEQYF. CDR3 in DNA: TGTGCCAGCAGCCCGCGGATAGAGTCCTACGAGCAGTACTTC.

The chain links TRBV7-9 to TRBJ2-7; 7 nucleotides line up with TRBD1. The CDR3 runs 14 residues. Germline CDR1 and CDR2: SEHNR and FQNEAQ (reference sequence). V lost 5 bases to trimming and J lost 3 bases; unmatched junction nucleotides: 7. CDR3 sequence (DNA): TGTGCCAGCAGCCACTGGGACAGCGTCTACGAGCAGTACTTC. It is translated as CASSHWDSVYEQYF.

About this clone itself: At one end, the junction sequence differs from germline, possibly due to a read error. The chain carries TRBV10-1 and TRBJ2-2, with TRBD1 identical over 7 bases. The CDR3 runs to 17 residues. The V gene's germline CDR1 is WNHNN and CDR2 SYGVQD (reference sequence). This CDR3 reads CASSEVATGVNSGELFF. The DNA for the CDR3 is TGCGCCAGCAGTGAGGTGGCTACAGGGGTGAACTCCGGGGAGCTGTTTTTT.

This CDR3 is CASSSPGTGIGTGELFF. Here the CDR3 DNA reads TGTGCCAGCAGCTCGCCCGGGACAGGGATCGGGACCGGGGAGCTGTTTTTT. This chain links TRBV5-6 with TRBJ2-2; 9 nucleotides match TRBD1. The germline V gene encodes CDR1 SGHDT and CDR2 YYEEEE. Germline trimming cut 3 bases from V and 5 bases from J; bases unmatched to any gene: 11. The CDR3 is made up of 17 amino acids.

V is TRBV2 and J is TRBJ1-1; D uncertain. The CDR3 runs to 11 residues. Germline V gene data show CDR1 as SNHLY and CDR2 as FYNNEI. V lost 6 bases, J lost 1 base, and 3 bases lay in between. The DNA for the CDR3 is TGTGCCAGCAGCCGGAACACTGAAGCTTTCTTT. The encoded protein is CASSRNTEAFF.

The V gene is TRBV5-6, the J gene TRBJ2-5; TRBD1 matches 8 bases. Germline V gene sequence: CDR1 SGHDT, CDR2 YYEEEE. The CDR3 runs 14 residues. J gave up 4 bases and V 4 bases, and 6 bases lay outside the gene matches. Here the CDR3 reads CASSRGQVRETQYF. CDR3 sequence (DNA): TGTGCCAGCAGCCGGGGACAGGTCCGAGAGACCCAGTACTTC.

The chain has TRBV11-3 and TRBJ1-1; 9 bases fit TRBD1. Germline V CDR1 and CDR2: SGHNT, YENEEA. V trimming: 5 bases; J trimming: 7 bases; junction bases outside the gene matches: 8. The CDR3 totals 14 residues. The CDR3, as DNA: TGTGCCAGCAGCCTGGGACAGGGCCTCGGTGAAGCTTTCTTT. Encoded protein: CASSLGQGLGEAFF.

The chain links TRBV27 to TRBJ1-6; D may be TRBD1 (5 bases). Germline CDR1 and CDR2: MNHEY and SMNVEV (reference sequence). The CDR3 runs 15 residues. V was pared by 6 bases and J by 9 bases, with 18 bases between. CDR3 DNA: TGTGCCAGCAGCCCCCGCTTACTTGGGGCTTCACCCCTCCACTTT. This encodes CASSPRLLGASPLHF.

This chain's CDR3 is CASSPTGDNQETQYF. The CDR3 DNA is TGTGCCAGCAGCCCGACAGGGGACAATCAAGAGACCCAGTACTTC. The chain combines TRBV6-1 with TRBJ2-5; 8 nucleotides line up with TRBD1. This CDR3 has 15 amino acids. Per the germline V gene, CDR1 is MNHNS and CDR2 is SASEGT. Losses at the gene ends were 6 bases for V and 2 bases for J; bases not matched to a gene: 8.

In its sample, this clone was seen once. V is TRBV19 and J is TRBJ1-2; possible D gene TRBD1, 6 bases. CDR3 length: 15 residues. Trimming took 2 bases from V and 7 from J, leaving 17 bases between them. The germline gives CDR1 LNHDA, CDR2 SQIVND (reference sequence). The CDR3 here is CASSITGRGTGGYTF. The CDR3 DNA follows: TGTGCCAGTAGTATAACGGGCAGGGGAACCGGTGGCTACACCTTC. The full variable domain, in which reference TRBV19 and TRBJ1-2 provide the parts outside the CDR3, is DGGITQSPKYLFRKEGQNVTLSCEQNLNHDAMYWYRQDPGQGLRLIYYSQIVNDFQKGDIAEGYSVSREKKESFPLTVTSAQKNPTAFYLCASSITGRGTGGYTFGSGTRLTVV.

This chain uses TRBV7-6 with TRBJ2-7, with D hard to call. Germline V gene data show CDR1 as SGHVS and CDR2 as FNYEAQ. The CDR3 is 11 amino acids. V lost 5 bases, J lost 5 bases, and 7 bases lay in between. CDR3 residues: CASSPGHEQYF. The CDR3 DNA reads TGTGCCAGCAGCCCAGGTCACGAGCAGTACTTC. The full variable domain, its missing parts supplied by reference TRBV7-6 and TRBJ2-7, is GAGVSQSPRYKVTKRGQDVALRCDPISGHVSLYWYRQALGQGPEFLTYFNYEAQQDKSGLPNDRFSAERPEGSISTLTIQRTEQRDSAMYRCASSPGHEQYFGPGTRLTVT.

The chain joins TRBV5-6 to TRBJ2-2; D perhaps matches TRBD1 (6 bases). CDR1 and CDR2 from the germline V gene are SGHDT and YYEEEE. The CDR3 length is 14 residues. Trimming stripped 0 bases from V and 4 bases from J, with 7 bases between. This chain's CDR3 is CASSLVGATGELFF. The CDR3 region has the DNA TGTGCCAGCAGCTTGGTGGGGGCCACCGGGGAGCTGTTTTTT.

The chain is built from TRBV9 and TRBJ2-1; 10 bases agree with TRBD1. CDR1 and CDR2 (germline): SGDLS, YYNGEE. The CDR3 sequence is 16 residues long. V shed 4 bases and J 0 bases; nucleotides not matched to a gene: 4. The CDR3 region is CASSTRDRGSYNEQFF. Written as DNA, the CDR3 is TGTGCCAGCAGCACTCGGGACAGGGGCTCCTACAATGAGCAGTTCTTC.

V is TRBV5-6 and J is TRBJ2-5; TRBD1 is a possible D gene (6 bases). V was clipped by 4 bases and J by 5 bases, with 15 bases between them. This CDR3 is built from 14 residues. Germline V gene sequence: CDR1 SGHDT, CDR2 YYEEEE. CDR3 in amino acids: CASSQGPGAETQYF. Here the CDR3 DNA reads TGTGCCAGCAGCCAAGGGCCAGGGGCTGAGACCCAGTACTTC.

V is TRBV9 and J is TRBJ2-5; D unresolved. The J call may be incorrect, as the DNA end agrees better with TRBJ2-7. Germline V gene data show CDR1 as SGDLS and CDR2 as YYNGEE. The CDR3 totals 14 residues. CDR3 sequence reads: CASSPYPSSYEQYF. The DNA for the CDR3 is TGTGCCAGCAGCCCCTATCCGAGCTCCTACGAGCAGTACTTC.

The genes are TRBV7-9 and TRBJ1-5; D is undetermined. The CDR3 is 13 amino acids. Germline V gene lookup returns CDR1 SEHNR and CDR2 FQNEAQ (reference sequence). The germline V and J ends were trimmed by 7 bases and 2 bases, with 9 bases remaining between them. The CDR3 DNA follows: TGTGCCAGCACTCCGGGTGGCAATCAGCCCCAGCATTTT. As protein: CASTPGGNQPQHF.

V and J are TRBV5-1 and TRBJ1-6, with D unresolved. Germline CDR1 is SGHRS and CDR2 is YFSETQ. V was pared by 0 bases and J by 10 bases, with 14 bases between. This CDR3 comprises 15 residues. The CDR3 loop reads CASSLDPSGNSPLHF. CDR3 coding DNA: TGCGCCAGCAGCTTGGACCCCTCCGGTAACTCACCCCTCCACTTT.

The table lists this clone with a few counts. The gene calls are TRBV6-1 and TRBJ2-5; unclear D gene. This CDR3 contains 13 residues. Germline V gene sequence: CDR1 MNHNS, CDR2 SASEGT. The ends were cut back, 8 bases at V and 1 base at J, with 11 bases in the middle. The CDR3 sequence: CASEPIRQETQYF. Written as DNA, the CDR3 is TGTGCCAGCGAGCCTATACGCCAAGAGACCCAGTACTTC.

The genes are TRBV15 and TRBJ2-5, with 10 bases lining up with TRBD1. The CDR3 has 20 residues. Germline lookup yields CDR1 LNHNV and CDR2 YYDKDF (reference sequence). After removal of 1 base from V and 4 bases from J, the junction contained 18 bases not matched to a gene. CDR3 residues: CATSRGPRQGAISTRETQYF. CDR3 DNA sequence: TGTGCCACCAGCAGAGGTCCTAGACAGGGGGCGATTTCTACCCGAGAGACCCAGTACTTC.

DNA for the CDR3: TGTGCCAGCAGCTTAGCTGGCAGGAGCACAGATACGCAGTATTTT. This encodes CASSLAGRSTDTQYF. The chain is built from TRBV7-2 and TRBJ2-3, with no clear D. Trimming pared 0 bases from V and 0 bases from J, leaving 7 bases between. This CDR3 comprises 15 residues. Germline V gene data show CDR1 as SGHTA and CDR2 as FQGNSA.

The CDR3 region has the DNA TGTGCCAGCAGTGCCCTCAGGGATTCACCCCTCCACTTT. It encodes CASSALRDSPLHF. The chain couples TRBV6-1 to TRBJ1-6, with D possibly matching TRBD1 (5 bases). Trimming took off 4 bases at V and 8 bases at J, with 9 bases between the two ends. Per germline, CDR1 MNHNS and CDR2 SASEGT. The CDR3 has 13 amino acids.

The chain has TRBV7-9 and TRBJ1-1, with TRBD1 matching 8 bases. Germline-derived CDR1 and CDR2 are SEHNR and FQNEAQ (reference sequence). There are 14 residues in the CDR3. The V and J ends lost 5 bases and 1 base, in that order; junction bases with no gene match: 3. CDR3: CASSADRGNTEAFF. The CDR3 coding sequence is TGTGCCAGCAGCGCCGACAGGGGGAACACTGAAGCTTTCTTT.

CDR3 loop: CASSQSGSLSSYNEQFF. Here the CDR3 DNA reads TGTGCCAGCAGTCAATCCGGTAGTCTAAGCTCCTACAATGAGCAGTTCTTC. This chain links TRBV2 with TRBJ2-1; no clear D. CDR3 length: 17 residues. Germline values: CDR1 SNHLY, CDR2 FYNNEI. Between the trimmed V and J ends, which lost 5 bases and 0 bases, there was a span of 17 bases.

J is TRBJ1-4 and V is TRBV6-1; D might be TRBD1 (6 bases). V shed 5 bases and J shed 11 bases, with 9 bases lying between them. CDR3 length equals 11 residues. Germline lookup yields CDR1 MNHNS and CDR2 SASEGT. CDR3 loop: CASSRQDKLFF. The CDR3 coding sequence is TGTGCCAGCAGTAGACAGGATAAACTGTTTTTT.